Reported below is one T cell receptor beta chain. This sample stems from a study of cytomegalovirus exposure and HLA in healthy donors. This CDR3 region has 10 residues. Trimming shortened V by 2 bases and J by 7 bases, and 5 bases separated the two germline ends. Germline CDR1 is GTSNPN and CDR2 is SVGIG (reference sequence). The PCR contained 60 Vbeta and 13 Jbeta primers. Libraries were prepared by immunoSEQ multiplex PCR; TCRdb keeps only in-frame clonotypes and omits some of them. The sample includes 150,000 to 200,000 clones, 85% of them seen just once. The chain joins TRBV30 to TRBJ1-2; D is undetermined. Sequenced input: PBMCs. This TCR was recovered from a boy between 2 and 10 years old in good health and CMV-seronegative. In DNA form, the CDR3 reads TGTGCCTGGAGTAACGGTGGCTACACCTTC. Residues: CAWSNGGYTF.